The 32 T cell receptor beta chains below were found in one sample sequenced in a study of vaccination effects on CD4 cells after COVID-19. TCRdb's table, derived via immunoSEQ multiplex PCR, lists solely in-frame clones and lacks some. This sample has about 32,000 clones, with under 75% found just once. Before any sequencing was done, the ViraFEST assay used viral peptide pools to expand antigen-specific CD4+ T cells. When roughly eleven days of culture had elapsed, CD4+ T cells were isolated. Two-dose BNT162b2 or mRNA-1273 vaccination was given to participants. What these receptors recognize is not known. The sequencing here drew on CD4+ T cells from PBMCs cultured with HCoV-229E spike peptides, taken after COVID-19 vaccination. The receptors shown here come from a human donor who received a COVID-19 vaccine.

The V and J genes are TRBV7-8 and TRBJ2-5; 9 nucleotides align to TRBD2. This CDR3 contains 15 residues. Germline V gene data show CDR1 as SGHVS and CDR2 as FQNEAQ. The J segment lost 5 bases and the V segment lost 8 bases, leaving 12 bases of the junction unmatched. CDR3 sequence reads: CASLSSAGGLETQYF. DNA for the CDR3: TGTGCCAGCCTGTCCTCGGCGGGAGGGCTGGAGACCCAGTACTTC.

The chain's CDR3 is CATKGDLNSPLHF. CDR3 in DNA: TGTGCCACCAAAGGGGACCTCAATTCACCCCTCCACTTT. V gene TRBV24-1 combines with J gene TRBJ1-6; TRBD1 might be the D (5 bases). V lost 8 bases and J 7 bases, leaving 11 bases between the germline ends. The CDR3 is 13 residues long. Germline CDR1 reads KGHDR; CDR2 reads SFDVKD.

The rearrangement joins TRBV9 to TRBJ1-4; 8 nucleotides line up with TRBD1. There are 15 residues in the CDR3. CDR1 SGDLS and CDR2 YYNGEE come from the germline V gene. The junction had 4 bases not matched to a gene; V was cut back by 3 bases and J by 3 bases. DNA of the CDR3: TGTGCCAGCAGCGCAGAACAGGGGGCTAATGAAAAACTGTTTTTT. It specifies CASSAEQGANEKLFF.

This clone was seen only once. CDR3 in amino acids: CASSFRGTGELFF. The CDR3 bases are TGTGCCAGCAGCTTCCGGGGAACCGGGGAGCTGTTTTTT. The chain carries TRBV5-4 and TRBJ2-2; possibly TRBD2 for D (5 bases). Germline-derived CDR1 and CDR2 are SGHNT and YYREEE (reference sequence). V was shortened by 2 bases and J by 5 bases, with 7 bases between the two germline ends. The CDR3 length is 13 residues.

The genes are TRBV3-1 (or the pseudogene TRBV3-2) and TRBJ2-1; 8 bases are shared with TRBD2. Germline CDR1 LGHDT, CDR2 YNNKEL (reference sequence). This CDR3 spans 12 amino acids. Germline trimming cut 1 base from V and 13 bases from J; bases unmatched to any gene: 3. This chain's CDR3 is CASSQGGGSQFF. DNA for the CDR3: TGTGCCAGCAGCCAAGGCGGGGGGTCTCAGTTCTTC.

The chain carries TRBV10-3 and TRBJ1-2; D uncertain. V was clipped by 3 bases and J by 3 bases, with 11 bases between them. The length of the CDR3 is 14 residues. CDR1 and CDR2 (germline): ENHRY, SYGVKD. The chain's CDR3 is CAISETGIYYGYTF. The CDR3 region has the DNA TGTGCCATCAGTGAAACGGGCATCTACTATGGCTACACCTTC.

V gene TRBV6-5 combines with J gene TRBJ2-7; 15 nucleotides agree with TRBD2. Germline lookup yields CDR1 MNHEY and CDR2 SVGAGI. This CDR3 is 15 amino acids long. J lost 11 bases, V lost 2 bases, and 7 bases had no gene match. The CDR3 reads CASSYDGTSGGQKYF. The CDR3 coding sequence is TGTGCCAGCAGTTACGACGGGACTAGCGGGGGGCAAAAGTACTTC.

The chain carries TRBV29-1 and TRBJ2-3, with D perhaps TRBD1 or TRBD2 (5 bases each). This CDR3 has 13 amino acids. V gave up 3 bases and J gave up 1 base, with 8 bases separating them. Germline V CDR1 and CDR2: SQVTM, ANQGSEA. As DNA, the CDR3 is TGCAGCGTTGATGAGGGGCGCACAGATACGCAGTATTTT. It encodes CSVDEGRTDTQYF.

The chain combines TRBV14 with TRBJ2-7, with D perhaps TRBD1 (6 bases). The CDR3 is made up of 13 amino acids. Germline loops: CDR1 SGHDN, CDR2 FVKESK. The germline V and J ends were trimmed by 4 bases and 6 bases, with 13 bases remaining between them. CDR3 bases: TGTGCCAGCAGCCCGTATTACAGGGCCGAGCAGTACTTC. Its translation: CASSPYYRAEQYF.

The chain employs TRBV27 and TRBJ2-7; 7 bases are a match to TRBD1. V trimming: 0 bases; J trimming: 3 bases; junction bases outside the gene matches: 8. The CDR3 spans 16 residues. Germline values: CDR1 MNHEY, CDR2 SMNVEV (reference sequence). CDR3 sequence: CASSLSGLPGGYEQYF. The CDR3, as DNA: TGTGCCAGCAGTTTATCGGGTCTCCCAGGGGGCTACGAGCAGTACTTC.

The V gene is TRBV5-1, the J gene TRBJ2-1, with D maybe TRBD2 (5 bases). The V gene lost 0 bases and the J gene lost 0 bases, with 10 bases spanning the gap. The CDR3 spans 16 residues. Germline loops: CDR1 SGHRS, CDR2 YFSETQ. The chain's CDR3 is CASSLERRSSYNEQFF. CDR3 in DNA: TGCGCCAGCAGCTTGGAGCGGAGGAGCTCCTACAATGAGCAGTTCTTC. The entire variable domain, with the rest obtained from reference TRBV5-1 and TRBJ2-1, is as follows: KAGVTQTPRYLIKTRGQQVTLSCSPISGHRSVSWYQQTPGQGLQFLFEYFSETQRNKGNFPGRFSGRQFSNSRSEMNVSTLELGDSALYLCASSLERRSSYNEQFFGPGTRLTVL.

CDR3 nucleotide sequence: TGTGCTAGTGGTTTGCCGGGACAGGGAGGAGAGACCCAGTACTTC. Protein sequence: CASGLPGQGGETQYF. This rearrangement joins TRBV12-5 to TRBJ2-5, with 9 bases lining up with TRBD1. The trim removed 2 bases at V and 4 bases at J, leaving 5 bases unmatched. Germline values: CDR1 LGHNT, CDR2 FRNRAP. There are 15 residues in the CDR3.

The chain has TRBV11-2 and TRBJ1-1; 8 nucleotides match TRBD1. Germline CDR1 is SGHAT and CDR2 is FQNNGV. The CDR3 extends over 15 amino acids. J lost 5 bases, V lost 1 base, and 6 bases had no gene match. This chain's CDR3 is CASSLAGGRNTEAFF. Here the CDR3 DNA reads TGTGCCAGCAGCTTAGCAGGGGGCAGGAATACTGAAGCTTTCTTT.

This chain links TRBV11-1 with TRBJ2-1; TRBD2 might be the D (6 bases). V was cut by 5 bases and J by 10 bases, with 18 bases left in between. The CDR3 spans 14 residues. Looked up from germline, CDR1 is SGHAT and CDR2 is FQDESV (reference sequence). CDR3 bases: TGTGCCAGCAGCCGGGACTCGCCCTTAAAGGAGCAGTTCTTC. The encoded protein is CASSRDSPLKEQFF.

In nucleotides, the CDR3 is TGTGCCAGTACCCCGTGGGGCAGGGACGATTCCGGGGAGCTGTTTTTT. Translating gives CASTPWGRDDSGELFF. The rearrangement joins TRBV19 to TRBJ2-2, with D perhaps being TRBD1 or TRBD2 (5 bases each). This CDR3 has 16 amino acids. Germline CDR1 reads LNHDA; CDR2 reads SQIVND (reference sequence). The V and J ends lost 7 bases and 6 bases respectively, with 21 bases between them.

The chain is built from TRBV6-5 and TRBJ1-5; maybe TRBD1 (5 bases). Germline loops: CDR1 MNHEY, CDR2 SVGAGI. Trimming removed 6 bases from V and 0 bases from J, with 15 bases in between. The CDR3 is 16 residues long. CDR3 protein: CASSYLGPISNQPQHF. DNA for the CDR3: TGTGCCAGCAGCTACCTGGGACCGATTAGCAATCAGCCCCAGCATTTT.

The V call is TRBV4-1, the J call TRBJ2-7; 7 positions agree with TRBD2. CDR3 length equals 15 residues. Germline V gene data show CDR1 as MGHRA and CDR2 as YSYEKL. Losses at the gene ends were 1 base for V and 7 bases for J; bases not matched to a gene: 10. CDR3 nucleotides: TGCGCCAGCAGCCAAGCCAGCGGGGCTTTCTGGGAGCAGTACTTC. This encodes CASSQASGAFWEQYF.

The chain carries TRBV2 and TRBJ2-1; 9 bases map to TRBD1. The J segment lost 4 bases and the V segment lost 5 bases, leaving 3 bases of the junction unmatched. CDR1 is SNHLY, CDR2 FYNNEI, per germline. The CDR3 has 14 amino acids. The CDR3 loop is CASSSGTGYNEQFF. In DNA, the CDR3 is TGTGCCAGCAGTTCCGGGACAGGGTACAATGAGCAGTTCTTC.

The V and J genes are TRBV2 and TRBJ1-3; D ambiguous. With 0 bases removed from V and 4 bases from J, the gap between germline ends came to 7 bases. Germline CDR1 is SNHLY and CDR2 is FYNNEI. This CDR3 region has 14 residues. The CDR3 DNA is TGTGCCAGCAGTGAAGCGGGGTCCGGAAACACCATATATTTT. Translating gives CASSEAGSGNTIYF.

V gene TRBV21-1 combines with J gene TRBJ2-7; TRBD2 was called by the table and not checked on the DNA. TRBV21-1 is a pseudogene locus. CDR3 length: 16 residues. The CDR3 loop is CASSMTRTSHSYEQYF. DNA of the CDR3: TGTGCCAGCAGCATGACTCGGACTAGTCACTCCTACGAGCAGTACTTC.

This chain links TRBV6-5 with TRBJ2-7; D is unclear. V lost 4 bases and J 4 bases, leaving 5 bases between the germline ends. Germline V gene lookup returns CDR1 MNHEY and CDR2 SVGAGI. The CDR3 spans 11 residues. The CDR3 loop reads CASSFQYEQYF. The DNA for the CDR3 is TGTGCCAGCAGTTTCCAATACGAGCAGTACTTC.

The chain employs TRBV5-6 and TRBJ2-7; 12 bases are a match to TRBD2. The V segment lost 1 base and the J segment 5 bases; nucleotides outside the gene matches: 10. This CDR3 comprises 17 residues. The germline CDR1 and CDR2 sequences are SGHDT and YYEEEE. The CDR3 loop is CASSLRSGLAGSDEQYF. The CDR3 DNA reads TGTGCCAGCAGCTTGCGGTCTGGACTAGCGGGAAGCGACGAGCAGTACTTC.

The chain is built from TRBV7-6 and TRBJ2-6; D is unclear. V lost 0 bases and J lost 0, with 9 bases in between. Germline V gene data show CDR1 as SGHVS and CDR2 as FNYEAQ. The length of the CDR3 is 17 residues. CDR3: CASSLAGPGSGANVLTF. In DNA form, the CDR3 reads TGTGCCAGCAGCTTAGCGGGTCCGGGCTCTGGGGCCAACGTCCTGACTTTC.

The chain combines TRBV11-2 with TRBJ2-7; D gene ambiguous. Germline lookup yields CDR1 SGHAT and CDR2 FQNNGV. This CDR3 region has 15 residues. V was cut by 1 base and J by 3 bases, with 13 bases left in between. Written as DNA, the CDR3 is TGTGCCAGCAGCTTAGGTCTGGCATCCGGCTACGAGCAGTACTTC. This encodes CASSLGLASGYEQYF. Looking up the rest from reference TRBV11-2 and TRBJ2-7 gives the full variable domain: EAGVAQSPRYKIIEKRQSVAFWCNPISGHATLYWYQQILGQGPKLLIQFQNNGVVDDSQLPKDRFSAERLKGVDSTLKIQPAKLEDSAVYLCASSLGLASGYEQYFGPGTRLTVT.

The chain links TRBV5-1 to TRBJ2-1, with 7 bases fitting TRBD2. The CDR3 consists of 16 residues. Germline-derived CDR1 and CDR2 are SGHRS and YFSETQ. The ends lost 4 bases at V and 8 bases at J; junction bases unmatched: 15. CDR3 sequence (DNA): TGCGCCAGCAGCCAACGGGTGGGAGGGAGGGATGATGAGCAGTTCTTC. As protein: CASSQRVGGRDDEQFF.

The CDR3 sequence is CASSLWGAGEAFF. The CDR3 DNA follows: TGTGCCAGCAGCTTGTGGGGGGCGGGTGAAGCTTTCTTT. The chain links TRBV5-4 to TRBJ1-1; perhaps TRBD1 as D (6 bases). Trimming removed 1 base from V and 7 bases from J, with 11 bases in between. The length of the CDR3 is 13 residues. Germline-derived CDR1 and CDR2 are SGHNT and YYREEE (reference sequence).

The chain couples TRBV15 to TRBJ1-3, with D possibly matching TRBD1 (5 bases). The CDR3 runs 15 residues. The V gene lost 2 bases and the J gene lost 2 bases, with 10 bases spanning the gap. The V gene's germline CDR1 is LNHNV and CDR2 YYDKDF (reference sequence). The CDR3 protein is CATSRRQGAGNTIYF. The CDR3 bases are TGTGCCACCAGCAGACGCCAGGGTGCTGGAAACACCATATATTTT. Combining the CDR3 with reference TRBV15 and TRBJ1-3 gives the whole variable domain DAMVIQNPRYQVTQFGKPVTLSCSQTLNHNVMYWYQQKSSQAPKLLFHYYDKDFNNEADTPDNFQSRRPNTSFCFLDIRSPGLGDTAMYLCATSRRQGAGNTIYFGEGSWLTVV.

This chain uses TRBV12-3 or TRBV12-4 with TRBJ1-2; no definite D call. The CDR3 consists of 13 residues. V was cut by 2 bases and J by 0 bases, with 4 bases left in between. The CDR3 DNA sequence: TGTGCCAGCAGTTTATTAGCTAACTATGGCTACACCTTC. Residues: CASSLLANYGYTF.

This chain links TRBV24-1 with TRBJ1-5, with D unresolved. This CDR3 contains 12 residues. Germline values: CDR1 KGHDR, CDR2 SFDVKD. Trimming shortened V by 5 bases and J by 3 bases, and 4 bases separated the two germline ends. For the CDR3, the DNA is TGTGCCACCAGTGTGACCAATCAGCCCCAGCATTTT. It is translated as CATSVTNQPQHF.

This chain connects TRBV18 to TRBJ1-4; the D is unclear. CDR1 KGHSH and CDR2 LQKENI come from the germline V gene. V was clipped by 3 bases and J by 7 bases, with 12 bases between them. The CDR3 is 14 residues long. CDR3 protein: CASSPPRAIEKLFF. CDR3 in DNA: TGTGCCAGCTCACCGCCCCGGGCAATTGAAAAACTGTTTTTT.

The chain couples TRBV5-4 to TRBJ2-5; possibly TRBD1 for D (6 bases). The germline gives CDR1 SGHNT, CDR2 YYREEE (reference sequence). The CDR3 runs to 16 residues. V shed 0 bases and J shed 1 base, with 13 bases lying between them. CDR3 sequence: CASSLGQGQTQETQYF. The CDR3 DNA sequence: TGTGCCAGCAGCTTGGGACAAGGACAGACCCAAGAGACCCAGTACTTC.

J is TRBJ2-1 and V is TRBV6-5; possibly TRBD1 for D (7 bases). V lost 6 bases, J lost 3 bases, and 15 bases lay in between. The germline V gene has CDR1 MNHEY and CDR2 SVGAGI. This CDR3 is built from 15 residues. Here the CDR3 reads CASSGGQNIYNEQFF. CDR3 in DNA: TGTGCCAGCAGCGGGGGACAGAATATCTACAATGAGCAGTTCTTC.